There are a few counts of the clone carrying this T cell receptor beta chain. Its antigen is not identified. This sample was included in a study of CD8 T cells in ankylosing spondylitis. Study-level findings and limits: Disease-associated clones were reportedly significantly overrepresented in matched ankylosing spondylitis synovial fluid. Made up of fewer than 10 highly homologous variants, a TCR beta motif appeared characteristic of ankylosing spondylitis blood.

TCRdb used MiXCR to reprocess the 5' RACE reads, holding one entry per CDR3 protein. The sample has tens of thousands of distinct CDR3 sequences, around 8.3% seen once. CDR1 KGHDR and CDR2 SFDVKD come from the germline V gene. This CDR3 is 17 amino acids long. Trimming left V 5 bases short and J 7 bases short, with 23 bases between. This chain connects TRBV24-1 to TRBJ2-1; D uncertain. The specimen was blood, either unsorted or a sorted T cell fraction (not recorded which). The clonotype was recovered from a male donor with ankylosing spondylitis. The CDR3 sequence: CATSVGFRGVTTNEQFF. Written as DNA, the CDR3 is TGTGCCACCAGTGTCGGGTTTAGAGGTGTTACCACAAATGAGCAGTTCTTC.